Listed below are T cell receptor beta chains from one sample, sequenced in a study of OX40 agonist ivuxolimab in advanced cancers. Assay used: immunoSEQ multiplex PCR; TCRdb lists only in-frame clones, some missing. The table has some 69,000 clones, around 90% seen once; the top ten hold around 2.8%. Here the sequenced sample was CD4+ or CD8+ T cells sorted from blood, taken in a trial of the OX40 agonist ivuxolimab. These receptors were collected from an adult with an advanced solid tumor such as melanoma, head and neck, liver or kidney cancer. The conserved cysteine and the conserved F or W are not part of the CDR3 here. A row's size may be missing; if present it is once, few, many or a size class.

v_gene	abundance	j_gene	CDR3aa
TRBV10-3	-	TRBJ2-2	AIRQGATGELF
TRBV30	-	TRBJ1-4	AWNSGQGEKLF
TRBV7-3	-	TRBJ1-2	ASSLGTGLYNNYGYT
TRBV15	-	TRBJ2-3	ATSRDLGLAGGPRTDTQY
TRBV5-4	-	TRBJ2-7	ASSFVAGGQGYEQY
TRBV30	-	TRBJ1-5	AWSLSNQPQH
TRBV28	-	TRBJ2-2	ASSSLEALGGISRGLF
TRBV7-2	-	TRBJ2-7	ASSLGHRSYEQY
TRBV9	-	TRBJ2-1	ASSARTSGGAYEQF
TRBV18	-	TRBJ2-5	ASSPARNQETQY
TRBV7-2	-	TRBJ2-3	ASSFTGDSDTQY
TRBV13	-	TRBJ2-7	ASSLVRAGEI
TRBV7-9	-	TRBJ2-3	ASSLVSGGSDTQY
TRBV2	-	TRBJ1-5	ASSGPPNRNQPQH
TRBV30	-	TRBJ2-3	AWSISGSTDTQY
TRBV5-1	-	TRBJ2-5	ASSGGVLETQY
TRBV5-1	-	TRBJ2-3	ASTPYEAGGTDTQY
TRBV28	-	TRBJ1-6	ASSLRAGPLH
TRBV6-4	-	TRBJ1-5	ASSPRGDQPQH
TRBV7-2	-	TRBJ2-1	ASSQGAPEQF
TRBV5-5	-	TRBJ2-1	ASSTRTGAGEQF
TRBV30	-	TRBJ1-5	AWNRDGNQPQH
TRBV6-6	once	TRBJ2-3	ASNRGSLTDTQY
TRBV6-5	-	TRBJ1-1	ASSLTRKNTEAF
TRBV6-6	-	TRBJ2-3	ASSYGLKTDTQY
TRBV9	-	TRBJ2-5	ASSVAGGLAGPFQETQY
TRBV2	few	TRBJ1-3	ASTGQFGTIY
TRBV7-3	-	TRBJ1-6	ASSLNSLHSPPH
TRBV6-4	-	TRBJ1-5	ASSRSGGPSNQPQH
TRBV5-6	once	TRBJ2-5	ASSRDRVQETQY
TRBV28	-	TRBJ1-1	ASSLVGNTEAF
TRBV9	-	TRBJ2-2	ASSPRTSGSGTGELF
TRBV19	-	TRBJ1-5	ASSKIGGAPQPQH
TRBV5-1	-	TRBJ1-1	ASSFLEGRRNTEAF
TRBV28	-	TRBJ2-7	ASRRTSGGGQGEQY
TRBV19	-	TRBJ1-2	ASSRWDTNYGYT
TRBV6-5	-	TRBJ2-1	ASRGSSYNEQF
TRBV25-1	-	TRBJ1-1	ASSAQGWGTEAF
TRBV2	-	TRBJ2-2	ASSDPSPRGTGELF
TRBV19	once	TRBJ2-7	ASSPRDGSYEQY
TRBV18	-	TRBJ2-7	ASSPGQGLGEQY
TRBV9	-	TRBJ2-5	ASSVGVAGLETQY
TRBV18	once	TRBJ1-5	ASSRDRTNNQPQH
TRBV7-3	-	TRBJ2-1	ASSRREKGNNEQF
TRBV2	-	TRBJ1-1	AIPDWGTEAF
TRBV7-3	once	TRBJ2-2	ASSPSGGVRAGELF
TRBV6-1	-	TRBJ1-2	ASSDWNYGYT
TRBV7-3	-	TRBJ2-3	ASSPRLGSTDTQY
TRBV4-1	-	TRBJ2-5	ASSPSGLAGFQETQY